Listed below are T cell receptor beta chains from one sample, sequenced in a study of OX40 agonist ivuxolimab in advanced cancers. Profiled with immunoSEQ multiplex PCR; TCRdb holds only in-frame clones, not every one. The table includes roughly 23,000 clones, 75% to 85% detected once. The sequencing here drew on CD4+ or CD8+ T cells sorted from blood, taken in a trial of the OX40 agonist ivuxolimab. The receptors originated from an adult with an advanced solid tumor such as melanoma, head and neck, liver or kidney cancer. Each CDR3 is given with its conserved first and last residue. Each record gives: J gene, V gene, D gene, clone size, CDR3 DNA, CDR3 protein. The D gene is left open where the match is weak. The size field is filled for only some rows; it gives once, few, many or a size class.

J gene: TRBJ1-5; V gene: TRBV4-3; D gene: NA; clone size: NA; CDR3 DNA: TGCGCCAGCAGCCAAGGCAGGAGCAATCAGCCCCAGCATTTT; CDR3 protein: CASSQGRSNQPQHF
J gene: TRBJ2-3; V gene: TRBV9; D gene: TRBD2; clone size: NA; CDR3 DNA: TGTGCCAGCAGCCGTCCCGGGACTAGCGGGAGGGCCCTGGGCACAGATACGCAGTATTTT; CDR3 protein: CASSRPGTSGRALGTDTQYF
J gene: TRBJ1-5; V gene: TRBV18; D gene: NA; clone size: few; CDR3 DNA: TGTGCCAGCTCCGATGGGAACAATCAGCCCCAGCATTTT; CDR3 protein: CASSDGNNQPQHF
J gene: TRBJ2-3; V gene: TRBV11-3; D gene: NA; clone size: NA; CDR3 DNA: TGTGCCAGCAGCTATCAAGGGATCACAGATACGCAGTATTTT; CDR3 protein: CASSYQGITDTQYF
J gene: TRBJ2-3; V gene: TRBV5-4; D gene: NA; clone size: NA; CDR3 DNA: TGTGCCAGCAGCTTACCTCCACAGGGCTCTAGCACAGATACGCAGTATTTT; CDR3 protein: CASSLPPQGSSTDTQYF
J gene: TRBJ2-3; V gene: TRBV2; D gene: TRBD2; clone size: NA; CDR3 DNA: TGTGCCAGCAAGGTCGCGGGGGGGGATACGCAGTATTTT; CDR3 protein: CASKVAGGDTQYF
J gene: TRBJ1-6; V gene: TRBV7-9; D gene: NA; clone size: NA; CDR3 DNA: TGTGCCAGCAGCTTATACACAGGAGATAATTCACCCCTCCACTTT; CDR3 protein: CASSLYTGDNSPLHF
J gene: TRBJ2-7; V gene: TRBV30; D gene: TRBD2; clone size: once; CDR3 DNA: TGTGCCTGGAGCGGGACCTTAGCGGGAGGGCGGGAGCAGTACTTC; CDR3 protein: CAWSGTLAGGREQYF
J gene: TRBJ1-3; V gene: TRBV4-3; D gene: NA; clone size: few; CDR3 DNA: TGCGCCAGCAGCCAAGGGGCGAGCGGAAACACCATATATTTT; CDR3 protein: CASSQGASGNTIYF
J gene: TRBJ1-5; V gene: TRBV6-6; D gene: NA; clone size: NA; CDR3 DNA: TGTGCCAGCAGTTACTCCGGGGGCAATCAGCCCCAGCATTTT; CDR3 protein: CASSYSGGNQPQHF
J gene: TRBJ2-1; V gene: TRBV7-3; D gene: TRBD2; clone size: few; CDR3 DNA: TGTGCCAGCAGCTTAGGCCTAGCGGAAGGGGATGAGCAGTTCTTC; CDR3 protein: CASSLGLAEGDEQFF
J gene: TRBJ2-5; V gene: TRBV5-1; D gene: NA; clone size: few; CDR3 DNA: TGCGCCAGCAGCTTGGAGCCAGAGACCCAGTACTTC; CDR3 protein: CASSLEPETQYF
J gene: TRBJ2-2; V gene: TRBV28; D gene: NA; clone size: NA; CDR3 DNA: TGTGCCAGCAGTTTCATAACAGGGTTCGGCGGGGAGCTGTTTTTT; CDR3 protein: CASSFITGFGGELFF
J gene: TRBJ2-3; V gene: TRBV7-8; D gene: NA; clone size: NA; CDR3 DNA: TGTGCCAGCAGCTTAGGTGGACGCCAAGCCTATTTT; CDR3 protein: CASSLGGRQAYF
J gene: TRBJ1-5; V gene: TRBV19; D gene: NA; clone size: few; CDR3 DNA: TGTGCCAGTAGTATAGTGCCAGGTAGCAATCAGCCCCAGCATTTT; CDR3 protein: CASSIVPGSNQPQHF
J gene: TRBJ2-2; V gene: TRBV6-4; D gene: NA; clone size: NA; CDR3 DNA: TGTGCCAGCAGTGACAGGGACACCGGGGAGCTGTTTTTT; CDR3 protein: CASSDRDTGELFF
J gene: TRBJ2-1; V gene: TRBV9; D gene: NA; clone size: few; CDR3 DNA: TGTGCCAGCAGCGAAACTCCCCACTACTACAATGAGCAGTTCTTC; CDR3 protein: CASSETPHYYNEQFF
J gene: TRBJ2-1; V gene: TRBV4-3; D gene: TRBD1; clone size: NA; CDR3 DNA: TGCGCCAGCAGCCAACAAAGGACAGGGAGGTACAATGAGCAGTTCTTC; CDR3 protein: CASSQQRTGRYNEQFF
J gene: TRBJ2-1; V gene: TRBV9; D gene: NA; clone size: NA; CDR3 DNA: TGTGCCAGCAGCCCCCTCGGATCCTACAATGAGCAGTTCTTC; CDR3 protein: CASSPLGSYNEQFF
J gene: TRBJ1-6; V gene: TRBV2; D gene: NA; clone size: NA; CDR3 DNA: TGTGCCAGCAGCCAGGGGTGGGGCTCCTATAATTCACCCCTCCACTTT; CDR3 protein: CASSQGWGSYNSPLHF
J gene: TRBJ2-5; V gene: TRBV5-6; D gene: NA; clone size: NA; CDR3 DNA: TGTGCCAGCAGGCCGGGGTCAAGGGAGACCCAGTACTTC; CDR3 protein: CASRPGSRETQYF
J gene: TRBJ2-2; V gene: TRBV18; D gene: TRBD2; clone size: few; CDR3 DNA: TGTGCCAGCTCAACGGGACTAGCGGACCAATTGTTTTTT; CDR3 protein: CASSTGLADQLFF
J gene: TRBJ1-4; V gene: TRBV11-2; D gene: NA; clone size: NA; CDR3 DNA: TGTGCCAGCAGCTTGAGGGGTGAAAAACTGTTTTTT; CDR3 protein: CASSLRGEKLFF
J gene: TRBJ2-5; V gene: TRBV6-5; D gene: NA; clone size: NA; CDR3 DNA: TGTGCCAGCAGTGACTACTCCCGTCGAGAGACCCAGTACTTC; CDR3 protein: CASSDYSRRETQYF
J gene: TRBJ2-5; V gene: TRBV2; D gene: NA; clone size: NA; CDR3 DNA: TGTGCCAGCAGTGAAGGTGCGGGGTATCCCGAGACCCAGTACTTC; CDR3 protein: CASSEGAGYPETQYF
J gene: TRBJ2-7; V gene: TRBV5-1; D gene: NA; clone size: NA; CDR3 DNA: TGCGCCAGCAGGGACAACTTCTACGAGCAGTACTTC; CDR3 protein: CASRDNFYEQYF
J gene: TRBJ2-3; V gene: TRBV28; D gene: NA; clone size: NA; CDR3 DNA: TGTGCCAGCAGTTTTGGGGGGTATACGCAGTATTTT; CDR3 protein: CASSFGGYTQYF
J gene: TRBJ2-7; V gene: TRBV30; D gene: NA; clone size: NA; CDR3 DNA: TGTGCCTGGGGGGGCGGGGGTACGCGGAACGAGCAGTACTTC; CDR3 protein: CAWGGGGTRNEQYF
J gene: TRBJ1-5; V gene: TRBV7-2; D gene: NA; clone size: NA; CDR3 DNA: TGTGCCAGCTCGGGTCGGGGGACGGGCAATCAGCCCCAGCATTTT; CDR3 protein: CASSGRGTGNQPQHF
J gene: TRBJ1-4; V gene: TRBV6-1; D gene: TRBD1; clone size: NA; CDR3 DNA: TGTGCCAGCAAAAAGACAGGGGGTAATGAAAAACTGTTTTTT; CDR3 protein: CASKKTGGNEKLFF
J gene: TRBJ2-7; V gene: TRBV27; D gene: TRBD2; clone size: few; CDR3 DNA: TGTGCCACCGGGACTAGCGGTCCCTACGAGCAGTACTTC; CDR3 protein: CATGTSGPYEQYF
J gene: TRBJ1-5; V gene: TRBV19; D gene: NA; clone size: NA; CDR3 DNA: TGTGCCAGTAAAAGGGTCTTTAGCAATCAGCCCCAGCATTTT; CDR3 protein: CASKRVFSNQPQHF
J gene: TRBJ2-1; V gene: TRBV28; D gene: NA; clone size: few; CDR3 DNA: TGTGCCAGCAGTCCTAGTCCACCAAGTTATAACGATGAGCAGTTCTTC; CDR3 protein: CASSPSPPSYNDEQFF
J gene: TRBJ2-5; V gene: TRBV28; D gene: NA; clone size: once; CDR3 DNA: TGTGCCAGCAGACTGGGGGGAGTGCTCCAAGAGACCCAGTACTTC; CDR3 protein: CASRLGGVLQETQYF
J gene: TRBJ2-1; V gene: TRBV21-1; D gene: NA; clone size: NA; CDR3 DNA: TGTGCCAGCAGCAAAGGGGGAAGCGAGCAGTTCTTC; CDR3 protein: CASSKGGSEQFF
J gene: TRBJ1-5; V gene: TRBV30; D gene: TRBD1; clone size: NA; CDR3 DNA: TGTGCCTGGAGTGCACAGGGGAGCGGAAATCAGCCCCAGCATTTT; CDR3 protein: CAWSAQGSGNQPQHF
J gene: TRBJ1-1; V gene: TRBV7-9; D gene: NA; clone size: NA; CDR3 DNA: TGTGCCAGCCCAGGGGAAACTTGGTCGGCTCCTGAAGCTTTCTTT; CDR3 protein: CASPGETWSAPEAFF
J gene: TRBJ2-1; V gene: TRBV7-2; D gene: TRBD2; clone size: NA; CDR3 DNA: TGTGCCAGCAGTCCACTGGGGGCGGGAGGTAAAAATGAGCAGTTCTTC; CDR3 protein: CASSPLGAGGKNEQFF
J gene: TRBJ2-7; V gene: TRBV2; D gene: NA; clone size: NA; CDR3 DNA: TGTGCCAGCAGTGAAGGTTGGAGGAACCCCTCCTACGAGCAGTACTTC; CDR3 protein: CASSEGWRNPSYEQYF
J gene: TRBJ1-1; V gene: TRBV4-2; D gene: NA; clone size: few; CDR3 DNA: TGTGCCAGCAGCCAACCGGGGGCAATGAACACTGAAGCTTTCTTT; CDR3 protein: CASSQPGAMNTEAFF
J gene: TRBJ2-7; V gene: TRBV6-6; D gene: TRBD1; clone size: NA; CDR3 DNA: TGTGCCAGCTTCGACAGGGGGGACTACGAGCAGTACTTC; CDR3 protein: CASFDRGDYEQYF
J gene: TRBJ2-7; V gene: TRBV6-6; D gene: NA; clone size: NA; CDR3 DNA: TGTGCCAGCAGCCGACAGCATAGCTCCTACGAGCAGTACTTC; CDR3 protein: CASSRQHSSYEQYF
J gene: TRBJ2-1; V gene: TRBV28; D gene: NA; clone size: NA; CDR3 DNA: TGTGCCAGCAGTTTAGGGGCTAGCGACCACAATGAGCAGTTCTTC; CDR3 protein: CASSLGASDHNEQFF
J gene: TRBJ2-3; V gene: TRBV28; D gene: TRBD2; clone size: NA; CDR3 DNA: TGTGCCAGCAGCACCTCACGGACTAGCGGGAGAAGCGATACGCAGTATTTT; CDR3 protein: CASSTSRTSGRSDTQYF
J gene: TRBJ1-1; V gene: TRBV30; D gene: NA; clone size: NA; CDR3 DNA: TGTGCCTGGAGATCGTGGGTGAACACTGAAGCTTTCTTT; CDR3 protein: CAWRSWVNTEAFF
J gene: TRBJ1-5; V gene: TRBV7-2; D gene: NA; clone size: NA; CDR3 DNA: TGTGCCAGCAGCCCCGACAGAAGGCAGCCCCAGCATTTT; CDR3 protein: CASSPDRRQPQHF